There are a few counts of the clone carrying this TCR beta chain. Its cognate antigen is unknown. The CDR3 runs to 13 residues. V was clipped by 7 bases and J by 6 bases; unmatched bases: 4. The germline V gene has CDR1 MNHEY and CDR2 SVGEGT. This record comes from a study of T cells in Graves' hyperthyroidism and ophthalmopathy. Points from the study as a whole: Progression to ophthalmopathy was predicted a median of 6.5 months early.

It was RNA transcripts that yielded the amplified TCR beta CDR3 regions. An initial round of RT-PCR targeting the TCR CDR3 relied on the HTBI primer set. MiXCR, run by TCRdb on the multiplex PCR reads, gives a single entry per CDR3 protein. The sample shows approximately 220,000 distinct CDR3 sequences, roughly 18% of them seen only once. The gene calls are TRBV6-2 or TRBV6-3 and TRBJ1-2, with 11 bases fitting TRBD1. What was sequenced was blood. The clonotype originates from a man aged 40-49 years with Graves' hyperthyroidism. The CDR3 DNA sequence: TGTGCCAGCACCCGGGACAGGGGGAATGGCTACACCTTC. Its translation: CASTRDRGNGYTF.